This T cell receptor beta chain was sequenced for a study of T cell responses to AZD1222 COVID-19 vaccine. Overall study results and limits: Among the donors, most were white British and more were female, and clonal diversity was possibly underestimated. At 160-218 and 743-854, vaccine-associated CD4 TCRs were dominant, and they spanned spike.

As for this clone: The antigen remains unidentified.

This CDR3 has 15 residues. The V gene lost 6 bases and the J gene lost 0 bases, with 12 bases spanning the gap. Germline loops: CDR1 SGHTS, CDR2 YDEGEE. Generated by immunoSEQ multiplex PCR, the TCRdb table keeps only in-frame clones and is missing some. The sample records 150,000 to 200,000 clones, 90% to 95% being singletons. J is TRBJ1-4 and V is TRBV5-8, with a tentative D call TRBD1 (5 bases). This sequence originates from an adult in good health. This sample comprised peripheral blood, obtained on day 0 of AZD1222 vaccination. Here the CDR3 reads CASKKGPATNEKLFF. CDR3 nucleotide sequence: TGTGCCAGCAAAAAGGGGCCTGCAACTAATGAAAAACTGTTTTTT. The whole variable domain, filled in from reference TRBV5-8 and TRBJ1-4, reads EAGVTQSPTHLIKTRGQQATLRCSPISGHTSVYWYQQALGLGLQFLLWYDEGEERNRGNFPPRFSGRQFPNYSSELNVNALELEDSALYLCASKKGPATNEKLFFGSGTQLSVL.